This T cell receptor (beta chain) was identified in a study of T cells in Graves' hyperthyroidism and ophthalmopathy. This clonotype was picked up many times. Participants, patients aged 18 to 65, had newly diagnosed hyperthyroidism with a duration under 2 months. Exclusion criteria comprised uncontrolled infection, other autoimmune disease, pregnancy or lactation. Around 9.8 ml fresh peripheral blood yielded the PBMCs. Authors of the study amplified TCR beta CDR3 regions from RNA transcripts. The HTBI set primed first-round TCR CDR3 RT-PCR. TCRdb re-analysed the multiplex PCR reads in MiXCR, keeping a single row per CDR3 protein. The repertoire holds around 250,000 distinct CDR3 sequences, with roughly 15% as singletons. This sequence was found in a woman aged 40 to 55 with Graves' hyperthyroidism that later progressed to Graves' ophthalmopathy. Source material: blood.

The CDR3 region is CASSLAGGYNSPLHF. The CDR3 DNA reads as TGTGCCAGCAGTTTGGCAGGGGGGTATAATTCACCCCTCCACTTT. The chain is built from TRBV28 and TRBJ1-6, with 7 nucleotides matching TRBD1. There are 15 residues in the CDR3. Germline loops: CDR1 MDHEN, CDR2 SYDVKM. Trimming removed 3 bases from V and 4 bases from J; junction bases left unmatched: 3. The full variable domain, completed using reference TRBV28 and TRBJ1-6, is DVKVTQSSRYLVKRTGEKVFLECVQDMDHENMFWYRQDPGLGLRLIYFSYDVKMKEKGDIPEGYSVSREKKERFSLILESASTNQTSMYLCASSLAGGYNSPLHFGNGTRLTVT.